This TCR beta chain was observed in a study of cytomegalovirus exposure and HLA in healthy donors. The table lists this clone with a count of one. Researchers ran the PCR with 60 Vbeta and 13 Jbeta primers. Measured with immunoSEQ multiplex PCR; TCRdb has only the in-frame clones, and not every one. The sample carries some 110,000 clones, 77% recorded once. The V segment lost 6 bases and the J segment 6 bases; nucleotides outside the gene matches: 9. The germline V gene has CDR1 SNHLY and CDR2 FYNNEI. The CDR3 has 15 residues. Donors likely had unrecorded immune exposures despite being nominally healthy when sampled.

What was sequenced was PBMCs. The clonotype comes from a woman aged 40-49 years in good health and CMV-seropositive. This sequence joins TRBV2 and TRBJ2-3; 10 nucleotides line up with TRBD2. For the CDR3, the DNA is TGTGCCAGCAGCAAAAATCTAGCGGGAGTGGATACGCAGTATTTT. It codes for CASSKNLAGVDTQYF. Looking up the rest from reference TRBV2 and TRBJ2-3 gives the full variable domain: EPEVTQTPSHQVTQMGQEVILRCVPISNHLYFYWYRQILGQKVEFLVSFYNNEISEKSEIFDDQFSVERPDGSNFTLKIRSTKLEDSAMYFCASSKNLAGVDTQYFGPGTRLTVL.